The 4 T cell receptor beta chains reported below all come from one sample, sequenced in a study of blood T cell repertoires in COVID-19. The repertoire was sequenced with immunoSEQ multiplex PCR; TCRdb's copy has only in-frame clones and lacks some. The sample holds about 67,000 clones; 86% are singletons and the top ten take roughly 4%. Material: peripheral blood. These receptors were collected from a man aged 50 or older with active COVID-19.

The chain combines TRBV10-3 with TRBJ2-1, with TRBD2 as a possible D gene (6 bases). Deletions cut 2 bases from V and 8 bases from J, with 13 bases between. The CDR3 totals 14 residues. CDR1 and CDR2 (germline): ENHRY, SYGVKD. The DNA for the CDR3 is TGTGCCATCAGTGAGCGGGGGATGGAGGATGAGCAGTTCTTC. It codes for CAISERGMEDEQFF.

The V and J genes are TRBV28 and TRBJ2-7; 8 bases line up with TRBD1. This CDR3 contains 16 residues. V was clipped by 5 bases and J by 0 bases; unmatched bases: 9. Germline V gene lookup returns CDR1 MDHEN and CDR2 SYDVKM. The CDR3 is CASSPRTGSSSYEQYF. In DNA form, the CDR3 reads TGTGCCAGCAGTCCACGGACAGGGTCCAGCTCCTACGAGCAGTACTTC. Drawing the rest from reference TRBV28 and TRBJ2-7, the complete variable domain is DVKVTQSSRYLVKRTGEKVFLECVQDMDHENMFWYRQDPGLGLRLIYFSYDVKMKEKGDIPEGYSVSREKKERFSLILESASTNQTSMYLCASSPRTGSSSYEQYFGPGTRLTVT.

This clone has a handful of counts. The V gene is TRBV2, the J gene TRBJ1-3; D not resolved. CDR3 length equals 15 residues. Germline CDR1 reads SNHLY; CDR2 reads FYNNEI. Trimming left V 2 bases short and J 4 bases short, with 12 bases between. CDR3 in amino acids: CASSEREVRGNTIYF. DNA for the CDR3: TGTGCCAGCAGTGAACGGGAAGTTCGGGGAAACACCATATATTTT.

The CDR3 nucleotides are TGTGCCAGCAGCTTAATCTCGGGGATCGGGGCAGATACGCAGTATTTT. Protein: CASSLISGIGADTQYF. The chain is built from TRBV7-9 and TRBJ2-3; TRBD2 is a possible D gene (5 bases). Trimming shortened V by 2 bases and J by 4 bases, and 16 bases separated the two germline ends. This CDR3 has 16 residues. CDR1 is SEHNR and CDR2 is FQNEAQ in the germline V gene (reference sequence).